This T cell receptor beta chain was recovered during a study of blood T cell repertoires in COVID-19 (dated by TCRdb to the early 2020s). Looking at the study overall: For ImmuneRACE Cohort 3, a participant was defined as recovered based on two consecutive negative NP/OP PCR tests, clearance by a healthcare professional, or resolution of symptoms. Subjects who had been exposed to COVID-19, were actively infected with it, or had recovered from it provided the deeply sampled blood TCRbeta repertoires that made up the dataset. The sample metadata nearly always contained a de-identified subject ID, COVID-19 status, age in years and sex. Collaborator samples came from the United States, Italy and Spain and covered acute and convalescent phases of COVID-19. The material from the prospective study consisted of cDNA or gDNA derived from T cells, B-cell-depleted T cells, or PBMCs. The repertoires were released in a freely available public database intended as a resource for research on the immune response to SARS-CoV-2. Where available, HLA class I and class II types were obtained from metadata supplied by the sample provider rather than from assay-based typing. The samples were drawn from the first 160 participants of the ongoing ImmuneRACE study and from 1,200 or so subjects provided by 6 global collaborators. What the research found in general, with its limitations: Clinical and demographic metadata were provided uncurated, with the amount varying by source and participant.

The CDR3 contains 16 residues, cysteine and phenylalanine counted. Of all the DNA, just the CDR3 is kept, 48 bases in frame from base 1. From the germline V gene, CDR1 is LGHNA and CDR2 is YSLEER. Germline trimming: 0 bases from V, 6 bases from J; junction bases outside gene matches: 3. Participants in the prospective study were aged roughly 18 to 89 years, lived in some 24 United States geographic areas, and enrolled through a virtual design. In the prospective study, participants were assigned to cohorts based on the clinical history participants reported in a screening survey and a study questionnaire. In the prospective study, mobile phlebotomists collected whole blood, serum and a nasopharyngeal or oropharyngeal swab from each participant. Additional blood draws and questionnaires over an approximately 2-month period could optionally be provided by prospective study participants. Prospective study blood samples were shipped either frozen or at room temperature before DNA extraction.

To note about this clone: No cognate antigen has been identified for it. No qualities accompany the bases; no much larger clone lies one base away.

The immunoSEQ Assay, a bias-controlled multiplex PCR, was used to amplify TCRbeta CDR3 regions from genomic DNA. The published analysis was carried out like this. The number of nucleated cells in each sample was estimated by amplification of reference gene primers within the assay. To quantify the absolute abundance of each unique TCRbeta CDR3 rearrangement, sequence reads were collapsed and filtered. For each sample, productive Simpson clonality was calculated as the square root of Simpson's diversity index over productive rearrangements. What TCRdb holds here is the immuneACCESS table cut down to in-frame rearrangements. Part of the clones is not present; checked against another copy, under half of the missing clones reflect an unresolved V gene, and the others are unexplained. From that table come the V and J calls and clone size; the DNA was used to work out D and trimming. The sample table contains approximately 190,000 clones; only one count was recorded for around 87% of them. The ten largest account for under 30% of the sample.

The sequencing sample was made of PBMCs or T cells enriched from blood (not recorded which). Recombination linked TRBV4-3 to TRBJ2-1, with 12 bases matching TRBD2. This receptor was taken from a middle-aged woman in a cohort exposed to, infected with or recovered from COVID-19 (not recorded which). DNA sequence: TGCGCCAGCAGCCAAGAGCCGGGACTAGCGGGCAATGAGCAGTTCTTC. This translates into CASSQEPGLAGNEQFF.